This T cell receptor beta chain stems from a study of CD8 T cells in ankylosing spondylitis. This clonotype was picked up a small number of times. TCRdb reprocessed the 5' RACE reads via MiXCR and lists one record per CDR3 protein. The table shows 150,000 to 200,000 distinct CDR3 sequences, with about a third occurring only once. The V and J ends lost 4 bases and 6 bases, in that order; junction bases with no gene match: 5. There are 16 residues in the CDR3. Germline V lookup: CDR1 SGHVS, CDR2 FQNEAQ. Sequencing was performed on synovial fluid, either unsorted or a sorted T cell fraction (not recorded which). This chain connects TRBV7-8 to TRBJ2-2; 13 bases align to TRBD2. This clonotype was sampled from a male donor with ankylosing spondylitis. For the CDR3, the DNA is TGTGCCAGCAGCTATAAGGGACTAGCGGGATCCGGGGAGCTGTTTTTT. Translated: CASSYKGLAGSGELFF.